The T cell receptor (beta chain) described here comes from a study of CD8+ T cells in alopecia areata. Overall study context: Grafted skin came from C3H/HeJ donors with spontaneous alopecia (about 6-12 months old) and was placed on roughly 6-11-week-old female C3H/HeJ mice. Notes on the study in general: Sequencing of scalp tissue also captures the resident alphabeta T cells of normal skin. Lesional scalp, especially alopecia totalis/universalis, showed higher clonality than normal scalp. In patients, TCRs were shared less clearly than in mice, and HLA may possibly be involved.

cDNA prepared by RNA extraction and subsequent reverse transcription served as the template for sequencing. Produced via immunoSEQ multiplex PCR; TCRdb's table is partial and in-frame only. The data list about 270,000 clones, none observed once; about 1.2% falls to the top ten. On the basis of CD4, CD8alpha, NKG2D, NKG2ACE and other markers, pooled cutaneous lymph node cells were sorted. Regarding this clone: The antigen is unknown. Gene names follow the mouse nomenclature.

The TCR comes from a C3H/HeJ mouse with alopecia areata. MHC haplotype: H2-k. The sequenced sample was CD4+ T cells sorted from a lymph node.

This chain's CDR3 is CASRDRESQNTLYF. The sequenced CDR3 bases are TGTGCCAGCAGAGACAGGGAAAGTCAAAAC. This chain links TRBV13-1 with TRBJ2-4; TRBD1 matches 7 bases. The read ends 4 residues shy of where the CDR3 ends; the end is completed using the germline J gene. After removal of 5 bases from V and 0 bases from J, the junction contained 3 bases not matched to a gene. CDR1 and CDR2 from the germline V gene are NSHNY and SYGAGN. There are 14 residues in the CDR3.